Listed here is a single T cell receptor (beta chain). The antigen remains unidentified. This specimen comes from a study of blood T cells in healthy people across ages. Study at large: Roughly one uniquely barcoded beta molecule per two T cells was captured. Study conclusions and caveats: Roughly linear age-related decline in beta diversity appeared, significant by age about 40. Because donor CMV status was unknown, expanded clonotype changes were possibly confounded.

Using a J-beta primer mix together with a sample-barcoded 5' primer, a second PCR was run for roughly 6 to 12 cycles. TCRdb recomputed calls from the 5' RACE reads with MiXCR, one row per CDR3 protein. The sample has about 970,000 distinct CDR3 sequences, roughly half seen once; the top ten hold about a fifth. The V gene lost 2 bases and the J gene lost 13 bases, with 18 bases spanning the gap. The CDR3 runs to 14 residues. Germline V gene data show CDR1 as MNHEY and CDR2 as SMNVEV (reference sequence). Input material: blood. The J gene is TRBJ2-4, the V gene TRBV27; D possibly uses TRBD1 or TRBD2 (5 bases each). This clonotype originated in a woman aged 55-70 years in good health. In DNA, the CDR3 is TGTGCCAGCAGTTTAGCGATGAGGGGTGTGGCCCAGTACTTC. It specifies CASSLAMRGVAQYF.